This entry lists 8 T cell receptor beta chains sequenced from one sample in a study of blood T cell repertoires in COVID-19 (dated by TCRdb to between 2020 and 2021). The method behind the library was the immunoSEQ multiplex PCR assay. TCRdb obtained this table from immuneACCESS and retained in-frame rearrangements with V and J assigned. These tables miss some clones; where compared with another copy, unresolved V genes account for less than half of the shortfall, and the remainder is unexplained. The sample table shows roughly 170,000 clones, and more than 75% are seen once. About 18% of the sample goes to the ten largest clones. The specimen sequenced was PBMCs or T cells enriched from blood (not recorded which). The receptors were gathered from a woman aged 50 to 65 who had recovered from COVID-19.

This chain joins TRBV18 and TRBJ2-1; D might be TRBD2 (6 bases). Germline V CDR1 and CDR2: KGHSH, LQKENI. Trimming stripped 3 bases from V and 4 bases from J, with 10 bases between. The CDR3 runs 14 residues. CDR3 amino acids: CASSPRDAYNEQFF. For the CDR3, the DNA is TGTGCCAGCTCACCGCGGGACGCTTACAATGAGCAGTTCTTC.

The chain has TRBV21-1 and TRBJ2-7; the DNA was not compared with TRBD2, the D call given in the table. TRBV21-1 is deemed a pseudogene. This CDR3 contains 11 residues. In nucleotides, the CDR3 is TGTGCCAAGAACAGGCGGGAGTCCCAGTACTTC. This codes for CAKNRRESQYF.

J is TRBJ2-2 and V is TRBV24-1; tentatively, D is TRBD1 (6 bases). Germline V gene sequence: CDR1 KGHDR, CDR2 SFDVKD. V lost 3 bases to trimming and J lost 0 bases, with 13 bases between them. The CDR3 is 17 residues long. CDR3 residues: CATSDPSGAPNTGELFF. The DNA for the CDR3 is TGTGCCACCAGTGATCCCTCAGGGGCCCCGAACACCGGGGAGCTGTTTTTT.

CDR3 region: CATSRGGGYTF. The CDR3 DNA reads TGTGCCACTTCCCGGGGAGGTGGCTACACCTTC. The chain is built from TRBV24-1 and TRBJ1-2; D uncertain. Per the germline V gene, CDR1 is KGHDR and CDR2 is SFDVKD. The CDR3 contains 11 residues. V was clipped by 10 bases and J by 7 bases, with 12 bases between them.

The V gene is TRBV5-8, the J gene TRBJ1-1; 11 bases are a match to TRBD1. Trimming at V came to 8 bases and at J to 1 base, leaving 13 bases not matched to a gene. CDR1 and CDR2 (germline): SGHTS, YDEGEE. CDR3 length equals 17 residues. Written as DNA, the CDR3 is TGTGCCAGTGGGGCCAGGACAGGGGGCCTTCAGAACACTGAAGCTTTCTTT. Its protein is CASGARTGGLQNTEAFF. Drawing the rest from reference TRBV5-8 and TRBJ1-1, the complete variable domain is EAGVTQSPTHLIKTRGQQATLRCSPISGHTSVYWYQQALGLGLQFLLWYDEGEERNRGNFPPRFSGRQFPNYSSELNVNALELEDSALYLCASGARTGGLQNTEAFFGQGTRLTVV.

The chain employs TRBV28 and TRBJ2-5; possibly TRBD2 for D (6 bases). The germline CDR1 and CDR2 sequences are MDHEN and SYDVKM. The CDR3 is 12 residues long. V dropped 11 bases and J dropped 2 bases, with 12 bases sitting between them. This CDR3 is CASSVLQETQYF. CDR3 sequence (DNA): TGTGCCTCTAGCGTCCTTCAAGAGACCCAGTACTTC.

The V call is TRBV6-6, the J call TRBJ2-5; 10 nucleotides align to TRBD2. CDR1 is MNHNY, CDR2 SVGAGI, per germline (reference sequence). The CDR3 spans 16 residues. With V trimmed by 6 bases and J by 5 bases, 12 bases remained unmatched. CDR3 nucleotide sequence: TGTGCCAGCAGGCGCGGGGGTAGCGGGAGGTCGGAGACCCAGTACTTC. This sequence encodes CASRRGGSGRSETQYF.

The CDR3 here is CASSPRGDRVNTEAFF. CDR3 DNA sequence: TGTGCCAGCAGCCCCAGAGGGGACAGGGTGAACACTGAAGCTTTCTTT. The V gene is TRBV7-9, the J gene TRBJ1-1, with 9 bases lining up with TRBD1. The CDR3 consists of 16 residues. J was trimmed by 0 bases and V by 5 bases; bases with no gene match: 7. CDR1 SEHNR and CDR2 FQNEAQ come from the germline V gene (reference sequence).